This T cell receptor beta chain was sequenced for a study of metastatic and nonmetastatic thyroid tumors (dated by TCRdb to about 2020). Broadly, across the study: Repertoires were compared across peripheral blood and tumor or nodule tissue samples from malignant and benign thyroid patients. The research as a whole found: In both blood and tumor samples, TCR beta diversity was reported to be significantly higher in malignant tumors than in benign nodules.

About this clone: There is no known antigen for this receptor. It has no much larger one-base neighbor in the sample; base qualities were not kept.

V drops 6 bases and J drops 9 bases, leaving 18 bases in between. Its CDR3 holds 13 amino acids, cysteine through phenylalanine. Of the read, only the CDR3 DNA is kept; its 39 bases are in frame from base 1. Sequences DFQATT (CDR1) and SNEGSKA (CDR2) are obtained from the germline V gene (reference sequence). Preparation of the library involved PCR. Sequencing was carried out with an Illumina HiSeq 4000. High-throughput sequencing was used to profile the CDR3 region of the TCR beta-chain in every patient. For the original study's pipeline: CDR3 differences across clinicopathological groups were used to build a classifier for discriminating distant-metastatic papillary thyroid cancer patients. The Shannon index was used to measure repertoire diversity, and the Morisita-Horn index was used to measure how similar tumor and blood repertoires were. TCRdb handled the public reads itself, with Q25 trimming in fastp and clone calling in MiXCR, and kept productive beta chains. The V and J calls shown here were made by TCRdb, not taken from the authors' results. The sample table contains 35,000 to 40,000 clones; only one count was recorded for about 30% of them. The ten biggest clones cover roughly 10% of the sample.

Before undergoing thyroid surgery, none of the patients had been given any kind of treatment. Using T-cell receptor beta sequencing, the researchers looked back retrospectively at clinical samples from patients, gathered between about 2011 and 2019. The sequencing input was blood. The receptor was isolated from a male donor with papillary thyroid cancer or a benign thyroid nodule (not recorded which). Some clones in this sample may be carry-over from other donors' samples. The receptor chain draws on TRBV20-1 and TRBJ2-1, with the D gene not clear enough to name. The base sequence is TGCAGTGCCCCCCGGATGGGGTATAGTGAGCAGTTCTTC. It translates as CSAPRMGYSEQFF.